Presented here are 28 T cell receptor beta chains from one specimen sequenced in a study of molecular identifiers for immune sequencing clone quantification (dated by TCRdb to between 2018 and 2020). The method was PCR. The data were produced on a NextSeq 500. In TCRdb, the public reads were trimmed at Q25 with fastp and aligned with MiXCR, with productive beta chains retained. Rows with one shared CDR3 protein collapse into an entry with the most common genes and DNA. The sample yields approximately 97,000 distinct CDR3 sequences; approximately 24% were counted once. The ten largest clones take up 0.85% to 1% of the sample. Input material: naive CD8+ T cells from blood, with Jurkat cell RNA spiked in. The sample's cell subset or site label, in plain terms: FACS-sorted CD8+CD4-CCR7+CD45RA+ naive T cells. The receptors come from a human donor in good health. Some libraries in this study had Jurkat cell RNA spiked in.

This clonotype was detected ten times or more. The chain combines TRBV27 with TRBJ2-3; 11 bases fit TRBD2. CDR3 length: 16 residues. V trimming: 4 bases; J trimming: 3 bases; junction bases outside the gene matches: 6. Germline CDR1 and CDR2: MNHEY and SMNVEV (reference sequence). CDR3 residues: CASSSLAGVTTDTQYF. DNA for the CDR3: TGTGCCAGCAGTTCACTAGCGGGAGTTACTACAGATACGCAGTATTTT.

This clonotype has a count of ten or more. The chain couples TRBV4-3 to TRBJ2-7; TRBD2 aligns across 8 bases. Germline V gene sequence: CDR1 LGHNA, CDR2 YSLEER. This CDR3 is 16 amino acids long. The J segment lost 2 bases and the V segment lost 0 bases, leaving 6 bases of the junction unmatched. The CDR3 region has the DNA TGCGCCAGCAGCCAAGATGTCAGCGGGGGAACCTACGAGCAGTACTTC. Translation: CASSQDVSGGTYEQYF.

CDR3 sequence reads: CASSTIGTGSSYNEQFF. CDR3 nucleotide sequence: TGTGCCAGCAGCACAATAGGGACAGGAAGCTCCTACAATGAGCAGTTCTTC. V gene TRBV28 combines with J gene TRBJ2-1; 8 nucleotides align to TRBD1. The trim removed 6 bases at V and 0 bases at J, leaving 10 bases unmatched. CDR3 length: 17 residues. In germline, CDR1 is MDHEN, CDR2 SYDVKM.

Many counts were recorded for this clonotype. The J gene is TRBJ2-1, the V gene TRBV6-5; D might be TRBD1 (6 bases). The CDR3 has 16 residues. V lost 0 bases, J lost 7 bases, and 16 bases lay in between. Germline V gene data show CDR1 as MNHEY and CDR2 as SVGAGI. CDR3 sequence reads: CASSYSQGLFRNEQFF. The DNA for the CDR3 is TGTGCCAGCAGTTACTCACAGGGTTTATTTAGGAATGAGCAGTTCTTC.

This clonotype showed up many times. The chain has TRBV9 and TRBJ2-7; 8 positions match TRBD2. Losses at the gene ends were 4 bases for V and 3 bases for J; bases not matched to a gene: 9. This CDR3 spans 15 amino acids. The germline V gene encodes CDR1 SGDLS and CDR2 YYNGEE. Written as DNA, the CDR3 is TGTGCCAGCAGCCCCAGACTAGCGATCAGCTACGAGCAGTACTTC. This gives the protein CASSPRLAISYEQYF.

There are a few counts of this clonotype. The genes are TRBV19 and TRBJ1-1, with 10 positions matching TRBD1. V gave up 3 bases and J gave up 5 bases; unmatched junction bases: 6. The CDR3 runs 15 residues. Germline values: CDR1 LNHDA, CDR2 SQIVND (reference sequence). The CDR3 loop is CASSIGTGVWTEAFF. CDR3 coding DNA: TGTGCCAGTAGTATTGGGACAGGGGTTTGGACTGAAGCTTTCTTT. The full variable domain, in which reference TRBV19 and TRBJ1-1 provide the parts outside the CDR3, is DGGITQSPKYLFRKEGQNVTLSCEQNLNHDAMYWYRQDPGQGLRLIYYSQIVNDFQKGDIAEGYSVSREKKESFPLTVTSAQKNPTAFYLCASSIGTGVWTEAFFGQGTRLTVV.

The chain uses TRBV12-3 or TRBV12-4 and TRBJ1-1, with 8 positions matching TRBD1. The V gene end was trimmed by 3 bases and the J gene end by 2 bases; junction bases not matched to a gene: 8. The CDR3 length is 16 residues. The CDR3 reads CASSLKRGQANTEAFF. In DNA form, the CDR3 reads TGTGCCAGCAGTTTGAAAAGGGGACAGGCAAACACTGAAGCTTTCTTT.

The CDR3 reads CAIGQGPTASGELFF. Here the CDR3 DNA reads TGTGCCATCGGACAGGGCCCAACAGCGTCCGGGGAGCTGTTTTTT. The chain couples TRBV10-3 to TRBJ2-2, with 8 bases matching TRBD1. The CDR3 has 15 amino acids. V was clipped by 8 bases and J by 6 bases; unmatched bases: 11. Looked up from germline, CDR1 is ENHRY and CDR2 is SYGVKD.

With regard to this clonotype: This could be a read error, since a much larger clone is one nucleotide away. The gene calls are TRBV29-1 and TRBJ2-7; D is perhaps TRBD1 or TRBD2 (5 bases each). Germline CDR1 and CDR2: SQVTM and ANQGSEA. This CDR3 is 13 amino acids long. The CDR3 region has the DNA TGCTGCGCCGTCCGGGACGGCTTCTACGAGCAGTACTTC. Encoded protein: CCAVRDGFYEQYF.

This clonotype was found a few times. The chain recombines TRBV20-1 with TRBJ2-7, with 8 bases identical to TRBD2. V gave up 7 bases and J gave up 2 bases; unmatched junction bases: 7. Per germline, CDR1 DFQATT and CDR2 SNEGSKA (reference sequence). The CDR3 extends over 13 amino acids. CDR3: CSVSGGVPYEQYF. Here the CDR3 DNA reads TGCAGTGTCTCCGGGGGGGTTCCCTACGAGCAGTACTTC.

Regarding this clonotype: A read error is likely, as this CDR3 ends without the conserved phenylalanine or tryptophan. The rearrangement uses TRBV11-3 and TRBJ1-1, with unresolved D. The length of the CDR3 is 13 residues. Germline assignment: CDR1 SGHNT and CDR2 YENEEA. Trimming stripped 1 base from V and 0 bases from J, with 3 bases between. CDR3 nucleotides: TGTGCCAGCAGCTTAGGACTGAACACTGAAGCTTTCTAT. It codes for CASSLGLNTEAFY.

This clonotype has only a few counts. The chain couples TRBV5-1 to TRBJ1-1, with 7 nucleotides matching TRBD1. After removal of 4 bases from V and 3 bases from J, the junction contained 9 bases not matched to a gene. Per the germline V gene, CDR1 is SGHRS and CDR2 is YFSETQ. The CDR3 sequence is 15 residues long. Here the CDR3 reads CASSTSTGLDTEAFF. DNA for the CDR3: TGCGCCAGCAGCACCTCGACAGGGTTGGACACTGAAGCTTTCTTT.

Only a few counts were recorded for this clonotype. Given a much more abundant clone one base away, this may be a read error. This chain uses TRBV7-4 with TRBJ1-5; D perhaps matches TRBD1 (6 bases). The CDR3 sequence is 15 residues long. CDR1 and CDR2 (germline): SGHVT, SQSDAQ. DNA for the CDR3: TGTGCCGGCAGCTTATTCACAGGGTCGGAGCAGCCCCAGCATTTT. It specifies CAGSLFTGSEQPQHF.

This clonotype was counted at least ten times. The chain couples TRBV27 to TRBJ1-1; D is unresolved. The germline V gene has CDR1 MNHEY and CDR2 SMNVEV (reference sequence). The CDR3 contains 15 residues. The V end lost 7 bases, the J end lost 0 bases, and 15 bases lay between the germline ends. In DNA, the CDR3 is TGTGCCAGCAACTCCGGGCCGGGGATGAACACTGAAGCTTTCTTT. This gives the protein CASNSGPGMNTEAFF.

This clonotype has a count of ten or more. The chain recombines TRBV7-2 with TRBJ2-3, with TRBD2 as a possible D gene (6 bases). The CDR3 is made up of 16 amino acids. Per germline, CDR1 SGHTA and CDR2 FQGNSA. Trimming removed 5 bases from V and 4 bases from J, with 19 bases in between. This CDR3 reads CASSLLGRRDPDTQYF. In nucleotides, the CDR3 is TGTGCCAGCAGCCTACTAGGGCGGCGGGATCCAGATACGCAGTATTTT.

This clonotype was recorded many times. The gene calls are TRBV19 and TRBJ2-7; 8 bases map to TRBD2. This CDR3 region has 13 residues. CDR1 LNHDA and CDR2 SQIVND come from the germline V gene (reference sequence). Unmatched junction bases numbered 3, after V lost 5 bases and J lost 3 bases. The CDR3 DNA sequence: TGTGCCAGTAGTGCGGGAGGTAGCTACGAGCAGTACTTC. Amino acids: CASSAGGSYEQYF.

About this clonotype itself: This may come from a read error, since a much larger clone is one base off. The chain carries TRBV7-9 and TRBJ2-5; D is tentatively TRBD1 or TRBD2 (5 bases each). Trimming removed 5 bases at V and 3 bases at J, with 19 bases between. This CDR3 is 16 amino acids long. Germline loops: CDR1 SEHNR, CDR2 FQNEAQ (reference sequence). The DNA of the CDR3 is TGTGCCAGCAGCCAAAGCCCCGGGACCGGGAAAGAGACCCAGTACTTC. Protein: CASSQSPGTGKETQYF. Complete variable domain (other parts from reference TRBV7-9 and TRBJ2-5): DTGVSQNPRHKITKRGQNVTFRCDPISEHNRLYWYRQTLGQGPEFLTYFQNEAQLEKSRLLSDRFSAERPKGSFSTLEIQRTEQGDSAMYLCASSQSPGTGKETQYFGPGTRLLVL.

The chain has TRBV27 and TRBJ1-1; tentatively, D is TRBD1 (5 bases). V lost 2 bases and J 4 bases, leaving 11 bases between the germline ends. The CDR3 sequence is 14 residues long. CDR1 is MNHEY, CDR2 SMNVEV, per germline (reference sequence). CDR3 region: CASSLIVGGTEAFF. The CDR3 region has the DNA TGTGCCAGCAGTTTAATTGTGGGGGGCACTGAAGCTTTCTTT.

This clonotype was observed a handful of times. V usage is TRBV20-1 and J usage is TRBJ2-7, with a weak D call TRBD2 (5 bases). The V end was cut by 1 base, the J end by 0 bases, with 13 bases between. CDR1 DFQATT and CDR2 SNEGSKA come from the germline V gene (reference sequence). The CDR3 loop spans 15 amino acids. The CDR3 loop is CSARGRTLPSYEQYF. For the CDR3, the DNA is TGCAGTGCTAGAGGACGGACTTTGCCCTCCTACGAGCAGTACTTC.

As regards this clonotype: With a much larger clone just one base away, this may be a read error. This chain uses TRBV6-5 with TRBJ2-7, with D unclear. Germline CDR1 is MNHEY and CDR2 is SVGAGI. This CDR3 is built from 13 residues. The CDR3 reads CVSSYTESYEQYF. The CDR3 DNA reads TGTGTCAGCAGTTACACAGAATCCTACGAGCAGTACTTC.

This clonotype was recorded at least ten times. The genes are TRBV30 and TRBJ2-1; a weak D match, TRBD2 (6 bases). This CDR3 has 12 amino acids. CDR1 GTSNPN and CDR2 SVGIG come from the germline V gene (reference sequence). V gave up 0 bases and J gave up 14 bases, with 14 bases separating them. The DNA of the CDR3 is TGTGCCTGGAGTGTATATCGGGGGATGGAGTTCTTC. Protein product: CAWSVYRGMEFF. The complete variable domain, with remaining parts taken from reference TRBV30 and TRBJ2-1, reads SQTIHQWPATLVQPVGSPLSLECTVEGTSNPNLYWYRQAAGRGLQLLFYSVGIGQISSEVPQNLSASRPQDRQFILSSKKLLLSDSGFYLCAWSVYRGMEFFGPGTRLTVL.

This clonotype was detected many times. The rearrangement links TRBV5-1 to TRBJ2-1; D not resolved. This CDR3 is 15 amino acids long. Germline lookup yields CDR1 SGHRS and CDR2 YFSETQ. With 3 bases removed from V and 8 bases from J, the gap between germline ends came to 18 bases. CDR3 in amino acids: CASSSIQLGWDEQFF. The CDR3 bases are TGCGCCAGCAGCTCCATTCAGTTGGGGTGGGATGAGCAGTTCTTC.

At least ten counts were recorded for this clonotype. The chain has TRBV19 and TRBJ1-5; tentative D call: TRBD1 (5 bases). The V and J ends lost 4 bases and 0 bases respectively, with 10 bases between them. Germline V CDR1 and CDR2: LNHDA, SQIVND (reference sequence). This CDR3 comprises 15 residues. Written as DNA, the CDR3 is TGTGCCAGTAGTAGCGGACAATATAGCAATCAGCCCCAGCATTTT. This encodes CASSSGQYSNQPQHF.

Many counts were recorded for this clonotype. The chain is built from TRBV30 and TRBJ2-7, with D perhaps being TRBD1 or TRBD2 (5 bases each). With 1 base removed from V and 6 bases from J, the gap between germline ends came to 13 bases. The CDR3 spans 13 residues. The germline V gene has CDR1 GTSNPN and CDR2 SVGIG (reference sequence). The CDR3 reads CAWSALGVSEQYF. DNA for the CDR3: TGTGCCTGGAGTGCCTTGGGGGTAAGCGAGCAGTACTTC.

This clonotype was recorded many times. The chain couples TRBV5-6 to TRBJ2-7, with D maybe TRBD1 (6 bases). The V gene lost 3 bases and the J gene lost 3 bases, with 7 bases spanning the gap. Germline assignment: CDR1 SGHDT and CDR2 YYEEEE. CDR3 length equals 12 residues. The DNA of the CDR3 is TGTGCCAGCAGCTCACAGGGCTACGAGCAGTACTTC. Its protein product is CASSSQGYEQYF.

In the case of this clonotype: One end of the junction is discordant with germline, which a read error may explain. V is TRBV27 and J is TRBJ2-4; 9 bases map to TRBD1. The CDR3 sequence is 15 residues long. Germline V lookup: CDR1 MNHEY, CDR2 SMNVEV (reference sequence). The CDR3 is CAGSLGTGSRNIQYF. CDR3 sequence (DNA): TGTGCCGGCAGTTTAGGGACAGGGTCCAGAAACATTCAGTACTTC.

This clonotype has a count of ten or more. V usage is TRBV28 and J usage is TRBJ2-5; D not certain. Germline CDR1 and CDR2: MDHEN and SYDVKM. Trimming took off 2 bases at V and 2 bases at J, with 9 bases between the two ends. The CDR3 covers 14 residues. The CDR3 DNA reads TGTGCCAGCAGTTTAAGGTCGAAACAAGAGACCCAGTACTTC. Translating gives CASSLRSKQETQYF. Using reference TRBV28 and TRBJ2-5 for the parts outside the CDR3, the full variable domain is DVKVTQSSRYLVKRTGEKVFLECVQDMDHENMFWYRQDPGLGLRLIYFSYDVKMKEKGDIPEGYSVSREKKERFSLILESASTNQTSMYLCASSLRSKQETQYFGPGTRLLVL.

The sample holds a few counts of this clonotype. A much more abundant neighbour one base away suggests this may be a read error. Given the absence of the conserved phenylalanine or tryptophan at the CDR3 end, a read error is likely. V is TRBV9 and J is TRBJ1-6; D may be TRBD1 (5 bases). The V end lost 3 bases, the J end lost 0 bases, and 16 bases lay between the germline ends. Looked up from germline, CDR1 is SGDLS and CDR2 is YYNGEE. The CDR3 is 18 residues long. The CDR3, as DNA: TGTGCCAGCAGCGGAGAGCGGGGGGGGAGCTCCTATAATTCACCCCTCCACTCT. It yields the protein CASSGERGGSSYNSPLHS.